This record looks at one TCR beta chain sequence and its context. Its antigen is as yet unknown. Here immunoSEQ multiplex PCR was the method, and the copy in TCRdb shows in-frame clones only, minus some. The data show about 160,000 clones, about nine tenths seen once. The CDR3 contains 12 residues. Per the germline V gene, CDR1 is SQVTM and CDR2 is ANQGSEA. Germline trimming cut 0 bases from V and 8 bases from J; bases unmatched to any gene: 2. This sample is drawn from a study of T cell responses to AZD1222 COVID-19 vaccine. Study findings and constraints: A mostly white British donor set with more females was recruited, and clonal diversity was possibly underestimated. Seropositive at baseline were only a handful of AZD1222 recipients.

Second-dose schedules of about 4 or about 12 weeks were combined. This TCR derives from an adult who received the AZD1222 COVID-19 vaccine. The chain carries TRBV29-1 and TRBJ1-2; 8 nucleotides agree with TRBD1. The specimen comprised peripheral blood, sampled 28 days after the second AZD1222 dose. CDR3 residues: CSVEDRGRGYTF. CDR3 bases: TGCAGCGTTGAAGACAGGGGGCGAGGCTACACCTTC.